The source of this T cell receptor beta chain is a study of blood T cell repertoires in COVID-19. Study summary: Sample material is recorded as cDNA or gDNA derived from T cells, B-cell-depleted T cells, or PBMCs.

Here immunoSEQ multiplex PCR was the method, and the copy in TCRdb shows in-frame clones only, minus some. The sample has about 73,000 clones; over 70% are singletons. Trimming took off 4 bases at V and 6 bases at J, with 19 bases between the two ends. Germline V lookup: CDR1 SGHRS, CDR2 YFSETQ. The CDR3 sequence is 15 residues long. The origin of this receptor is a man aged 80 or over with active or convalescent COVID-19. The V call is TRBV5-1, the J call TRBJ1-1; weak D call: TRBD1 (6 bases). Input material: peripheral blood. The CDR3 DNA reads TGCGCCAGCAGCAGAACCGGGGACAAGGCATCTGAAGCTTTCTTT. Translated: CASSRTGDKASEAFF.